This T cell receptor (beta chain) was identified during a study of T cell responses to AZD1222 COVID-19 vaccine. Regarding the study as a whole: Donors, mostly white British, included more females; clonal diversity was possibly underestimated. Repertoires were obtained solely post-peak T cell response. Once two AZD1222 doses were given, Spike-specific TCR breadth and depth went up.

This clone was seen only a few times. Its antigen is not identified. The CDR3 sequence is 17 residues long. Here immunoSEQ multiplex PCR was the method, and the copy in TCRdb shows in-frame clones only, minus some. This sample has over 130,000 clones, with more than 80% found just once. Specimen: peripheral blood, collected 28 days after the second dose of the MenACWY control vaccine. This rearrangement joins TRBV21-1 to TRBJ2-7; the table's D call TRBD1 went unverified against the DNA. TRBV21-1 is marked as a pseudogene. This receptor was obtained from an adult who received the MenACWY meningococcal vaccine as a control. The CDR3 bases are TGTGCCAGCAGCAAAGTCCGGACAGGGGGCTTGGGATACGAGCAGTACTTC. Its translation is CASSKVRTGGLGYEQYF.